The sequence of this T cell receptor (beta chain) was determined in a study of blood T cell repertoires in COVID-19. Participant reports of clinical history set cohort assignment. TCRdb keeps only in-frame clones here, not all; method: immunoSEQ multiplex PCR. The sample shows about 160,000 clones, approximately 86% of them seen only once. This clone showed up just once. Between the trimmed V and J ends, which lost 1 base and 2 bases, there was a span of 11 bases. Germline assignment: CDR1 SNHLY and CDR2 FYNNEI. This CDR3 has 15 amino acids. The V and J genes are TRBV2 and TRBJ1-1, with no clear D. This sequence originates from a man in his 60s who had recovered from COVID-19. Sequencing input: PBMCs or T cells enriched from blood (not recorded which). CDR3 in DNA: TGTGCCAGCAGTGAAGACAGATCCTACAACACTGAAGCTTTCTTT. This gives the protein CASSEDRSYNTEAFF.